This TCR beta chain was sequenced for a study of blood T cell repertoires in COVID-19 (dated by TCRdb to about 2020). Regarding the research as a whole: Samples from collaborators originated in the United States, Italy and Spain and spanned both the acute and convalescent phases of COVID-19. The prospective study material was composed of cDNA or gDNA derived from T cells, B-cell-depleted T cells, or PBMCs. Subjects who had been exposed to COVID-19, were actively infected with it, or had recovered from it provided the deeply sampled blood TCRbeta repertoires that made up the dataset. The repertoires were released in a freely available public database meant as a resource for research on the immune response to SARS-CoV-2. Samples came from the ongoing ImmuneRACE study (first 160 participants) plus 1,254 subjects from 6 global collaborators. Nearly every sample came with metadata listing a de-identified subject ID, COVID-19 status, age in years and sex. HLA class I and class II types, where available, came from metadata supplied by the sample provider rather than from assay-based typing.

At one collaborating source in Seattle, patients were enrolled during active infection and were followed longitudinally through the course of disease. Each collaborating institution followed its own protocols to collect whole blood in K2EDTA tubes. For TCRbeta analysis, collaborator samples were shipped as frozen whole blood, as isolated PBMCs, or as DNA extracted from either sample type. As for this clone: The target of this receptor is not known. Base qualities are not at hand, and no much larger clone is one base apart.

The research as a whole found: How much clinical and demographic metadata was included differed by source and by participant, and the metadata was provided uncurated.

V loses 1 base at its end and J loses 1 base; junction bases beyond the gene matches: 11. The CDR3 has 18 amino acids, counting the end cysteine and phenylalanine. The only DNA kept is the CDR3, 54 bases in frame from the first base. From the germline V gene, CDR1 is SGHTA and CDR2 is FQGNSA. TCRbeta CDR3 regions were amplified from genomic DNA using the immunoSEQ Assay, a bias-controlled multiplex PCR. On the authors' methods: The number of nucleated cells in each sample was estimated from the amplification of reference gene primers within the assay. To quantify the absolute abundance of each unique TCRbeta CDR3 rearrangement, sequence reads were collapsed and filtered. For each sample, productive Simpson clonality was calculated as the square root of Simpson's diversity index over productive rearrangements. TCRdb carries this immuneACCESS record with in-frame sequences only. Its versions omit some clonotypes, under half of them owing to an unresolved V gene in the studies checked, with the rest unexplained. Clone size and the V and J calls come from that table; the DNA yielded D and trimming. Counted in this sample were roughly 140,000 clones; approximately 84% of them appeared once. The ten largest clonotypes hold roughly 8.3% of the sample.

Material: peripheral blood. The rearrangement joined TRBV7-2 to TRBJ1-1; a stretch of 8 junction bases matches TRBD1. The clonotype originates from a woman in her sixties or seventies with COVID-19, enrolled during active disease. The DNA sequence is TGTGCCAGCAGCTTAGGACAGGGGCCCGGCCTTACGAACACTGAAGCTTTCTTT. This translates into CASSLGQGPGLTNTEAFF.